What follows are 20 T cell receptor beta chains derived from one specimen sequenced in a study of blood T cell repertoires in COVID-19. TCRdb's table, derived via immunoSEQ multiplex PCR, lists solely in-frame clones and lacks some. Of roughly 200,000 clones listed, 86% are singletons. The sequencing sample was made of PBMCs or T cells enriched from blood (not recorded which). These TCRs come from a middle-aged man with acute COVID-19.

This clone has only a few counts. Other DNA sequences from this sample encode an identical CDR3 as well. The gene calls are TRBV4-3 and TRBJ2-1; D might be TRBD1 (5 bases). The CDR3 consists of 12 residues. Trimming took 1 base from V and 8 from J, leaving 6 bases between them. Looked up from germline, CDR1 is LGHNA and CDR2 is YSLEER. The DNA for the CDR3 is TGCGCCAGCAGCCAAGGGGGCTATGAGCAGTTCTTC. As protein: CASSQGGYEQFF.

V gene TRBV6-4 combines with J gene TRBJ2-3; TRBD2 matches at 9 bases. V shed 0 bases and J 10 bases; nucleotides not matched to a gene: 8. Looked up from germline, CDR1 is MRHNA and CDR2 is SNTAGT. The CDR3 totals 15 residues. CDR3 residues: CASSDSGAAGGPQYF. The CDR3 DNA follows: TGTGCCAGCAGTGACTCGGGGGCAGCGGGAGGCCCGCAGTATTTT.

The CDR3 nucleotides read TGTGCCAGCAGCCAGGACAGGGGTACGGGCACTAATGAAAAACTGTTTTTT. It specifies CASSQDRGTGTNEKLFF. The chain joins TRBV14 to TRBJ1-4; TRBD1 matches 9 bases. Germline trimming cut 3 bases from V and 2 bases from J; bases unmatched to any gene: 7. CDR1 SGHDN and CDR2 FVKESK come from the germline V gene. This CDR3 spans 17 amino acids. Combining the CDR3 with reference TRBV14 and TRBJ1-4 gives the whole variable domain EAGVTQFPSHSVIEKGQTVTLRCDPISGHDNLYWYRRVMGKEIKFLLHFVKESKQDESGMPNNRFLAERTGGTYSTLKVQPAELEDSGVYFCASSQDRGTGTNEKLFFGSGTQLSVL.

The J gene is TRBJ1-5, the V gene TRBV6-5; 7 positions match TRBD1. Germline V lookup: CDR1 MNHEY, CDR2 SVGAGI. The CDR3 totals 15 residues. After removal of 7 bases from V and 4 bases from J, the junction contained 10 bases not matched to a gene. The CDR3 nucleotides read TGTGCCAGCACCATGAATTGGGACAGTAATCAGCCCCAGCATTTT. Amino acids: CASTMNWDSNQPQHF.

The chain uses TRBV7-9 and TRBJ2-7; TRBD2 aligns across 8 bases. Trimming cost V 6 bases and J 7 bases; bases outside gene matches: 26. The germline gives CDR1 SEHNR, CDR2 FQNEAQ (reference sequence). The CDR3 loop spans 19 amino acids. The DNA of the CDR3 is TGTGCCAGCAGAGGTACCGACAAGGGAGCGGGAGTTCGCCTACGGGAGCAGTACTTC. Amino acids: CASRGTDKGAGVRLREQYF.

The gene calls are TRBV5-1 and TRBJ2-5; D may be TRBD1 (6 bases). The germline V gene encodes CDR1 SGHRS and CDR2 YFSETQ. This CDR3 spans 15 amino acids. V was shortened by 3 bases and J by 2 bases, with 14 bases between the two germline ends. Here the CDR3 reads CASSSRQVGQETQYF. DNA for the CDR3: TGCGCCAGCAGCTCCAGACAGGTTGGACAAGAGACCCAGTACTTC. The variable domain in full, with the rest retrieved from reference TRBV5-1 and TRBJ2-5, is KAGVTQTPRYLIKTRGQQVTLSCSPISGHRSVSWYQQTPGQGLQFLFEYFSETQRNKGNFPGRFSGRQFSNSRSEMNVSTLELGDSALYLCASSSRQVGQETQYFGPGTRLLVL.

The V call is TRBV4-2, the J call TRBJ2-7; 8 bases agree with TRBD2. V shed 1 base and J 5 bases; nucleotides not matched to a gene: 7. CDR1 LGHNA and CDR2 YNFKEQ come from the germline V gene. This CDR3 region has 15 residues. CDR3 nucleotides: TGTGCCAGCAGCCAAGTGACGGGAGGGCCTAACGAGCAGTACTTC. Translated: CASSQVTGGPNEQYF.

In this sample, this clone turned up a few times. V is TRBV6-5 and J is TRBJ1-5; 11 positions match TRBD1. V shed 8 bases and J 5 bases; nucleotides not matched to a gene: 2. Per the germline V gene, CDR1 is MNHEY and CDR2 is SVGAGI. This CDR3 has 13 amino acids. CDR3 region: CASWTGGDQPQHF. The CDR3 DNA is TGTGCCAGCTGGACAGGGGGCGATCAGCCCCAGCATTTT.

This clone occurred a few times. The rearrangement joins TRBV7-2 to TRBJ2-5; the D gene is possibly TRBD1 (5 bases). Germline V gene data show CDR1 as SGHTA and CDR2 as FQGNSA. CDR3 length: 16 amino acids. V shed 2 bases and J shed 5 bases, with 18 bases lying between them. In DNA form, the CDR3 reads TGTGCCAGCAGCTTAAGTTTCAGCGCAGGGCTCGAGACCCAGTACTTC. Residues: CASSLSFSAGLETQYF.

The chain combines TRBV2 with TRBJ1-4, with 10 bases matching TRBD1. The CDR3 is made up of 14 amino acids. Looked up from germline, CDR1 is SNHLY and CDR2 is FYNNEI. The V and J ends lost 5 bases and 8 bases, in that order; junction bases with no gene match: 5. For the CDR3, the DNA is TGTGCCAGCAGTCTAGGACAGGGGGGGGAAAAACTGTTTTTT. Amino acids: CASSLGQGGEKLFF.

The genes are TRBV11-2 and TRBJ1-2, with D perhaps TRBD1 (5 bases). V dropped 6 bases and J dropped 0 bases, with 14 bases sitting between them. This CDR3 region has 15 residues. Germline V gene lookup returns CDR1 SGHAT and CDR2 FQNNGV. CDR3 sequence: CASRLWGSSNYGYTF. The CDR3 DNA reads as TGTGCCAGCAGGCTATGGGGCTCTTCTAACTATGGCTACACCTTC.

The chain carries TRBV18 and TRBJ2-1, with 7 nucleotides matching TRBD1. Germline V lookup: CDR1 KGHSH, CDR2 LQKENI. After removal of 3 bases from V and 2 bases from J, the junction contained 7 bases not matched to a gene. This CDR3 spans 16 amino acids. The CDR3 nucleotides are TGTGCCAGCTCACCTCGGACAGGTGCGACCTACAATGAGCAGTTCTTC. Translating gives CASSPRTGATYNEQFF.

The genes are TRBV28 and TRBJ2-5, with 11 bases identical to TRBD1. This CDR3 comprises 16 residues. The trim removed 6 bases at V and 1 base at J, leaving 7 bases unmatched. In germline, CDR1 is MDHEN, CDR2 SYDVKM. In DNA, the CDR3 is TGTGCCAGCAGGGAGGGGGACAGGGGGAGCCAAGAGACCCAGTACTTC. The encoded protein is CASREGDRGSQETQYF.

CDR3: CASSLRGRETATNEKLFF. The CDR3 nucleotides are TGTGCCAGCAGCTTAAGGGGCAGGGAAACGGCAACTAATGAAAAACTGTTTTTT. This chain connects TRBV7-6 to TRBJ1-4, with TRBD1 as a possible D gene (5 bases). Germline V gene lookup returns CDR1 SGHVS and CDR2 FNYEAQ. Trimming took 2 bases from V and 0 from J, leaving 16 bases between them. This CDR3 spans 18 amino acids.

This chain uses TRBV6-6 with TRBJ1-3; D unresolved. CDR1 MNHNY and CDR2 SVGAGI come from the germline V gene (reference sequence). The CDR3 covers 15 residues. Trimming took off 0 bases at V and 5 bases at J, with 11 bases between the two ends. As DNA, the CDR3 is TGTGCCAGCAGTTACTCCGCGGGTTCCAGAAACACCATATATTTT. The encoded protein is CASSYSAGSRNTIYF.

The V gene is TRBV5-1, the J gene TRBJ1-3; TRBD1 agrees at 7 bases. The J segment lost 0 bases and the V segment lost 4 bases, leaving 4 bases of the junction unmatched. This CDR3 has 15 amino acids. Per the germline V gene, CDR1 is SGHRS and CDR2 is YFSETQ. CDR3 residues: CASSQGTDSGNTIYF. The CDR3 DNA sequence: TGCGCCAGCAGCCAAGGGACAGACTCTGGAAACACCATATATTTT.

This sequence joins TRBV21-1 and TRBJ2-1; whether TRBD2, the table's D call, matches the DNA was not checked. TRBV21-1 counts as a pseudogene. The CDR3 spans 15 residues. Here the CDR3 DNA reads TGTGCCAGCAGCAGTAAGAGGGAGGGCGGCAATGAGCAGTTCTTC. Its protein is CASSSKREGGNEQFF.

The chain carries TRBV3-1 (or the pseudogene TRBV3-2) and TRBJ2-1; 12 bases map to TRBD2. The length of the CDR3 is 16 residues. The V and J ends lost 1 base and 5 bases, in that order; junction bases with no gene match: 3. Germline V gives CDR1 LGHDT, CDR2 YNNKEL (reference sequence). The CDR3 protein is CASSQGASGRDNEQFF. The CDR3 nucleotides are TGTGCCAGCAGCCAAGGGGCTAGCGGGAGGGACAATGAGCAGTTCTTC.

V and J are TRBV7-2 and TRBJ1-3, with 7 bases lining up with TRBD1. J lost 8 bases, V lost 2 bases, and 6 bases had no gene match. The CDR3 length is 14 residues. Germline V gene data show CDR1 as SGHTA and CDR2 as FQGNSA. CDR3 coding DNA: TGTGCCAGCAGCTTATTTCAGGGGGAGTACACCATATATTTT. This gives the protein CASSLFQGEYTIYF.

The chain uses TRBV12-5 and TRBJ1-5, with a tentative D call TRBD1 (6 bases). V was pared by 4 bases and J by 6 bases, with 25 bases between. Germline V gives CDR1 LGHNT, CDR2 FRNRAP. This CDR3 has 18 residues. The CDR3 coding sequence is TGTGCTAGTGGTTCCCTACTCCCTACAGGGCAGGCGCGTCAGCCCCAGCATTTT. Its protein is CASGSLLPTGQARQPQHF.